This T cell receptor (beta chain) was identified in a study of blood T cell repertoires in COVID-19. On the study more broadly: From the United States, Italy and Spain came samples of acute and convalescent COVID-19. In each case, the material was cDNA or gDNA derived from T cells, B-cell-depleted T cells, or PBMCs.

As processed by the authors: Amplification of reference gene primers provided the estimated nucleated cell counts. Sequencing used immunoSEQ multiplex PCR; TCRdb keeps in-frame clones, though not all of them. V, J and clone size are taken as reported in that table, and D and trimming were inferred from the DNA itself. The sample lists fewer than 15,000 clones, approximately 91% occurring once. The V gene lost 4 bases and the J gene lost 2 bases, with 12 bases spanning the gap. Germline assignment: CDR1 MNHEY and CDR2 SVGEGT. The CDR3 extends over 15 amino acids. Sequencing was done on a sample of peripheral blood. This clonotype was sampled from a human donor in a cohort sampled during active COVID-19. The gene calls are TRBV6-2 or TRBV6-3 and TRBJ1-5; possibly TRBD1 for D (5 bases). CDR3 nucleotides: TGTGCCAGCAGTTTCTCCCCGGGGGGCAATCAGCCCCAGCATTTT. This gives the protein CASSFSPGGNQPQHF.